This TCR beta chain stems from a study of T cell responses to AZD1222 COVID-19 vaccine. Study-wide results and limits: Seropositivity was recorded at baseline in only a handful of AZD1222 recipients. The sample set comprised mostly white British donors with more females, and clonal diversity was possibly underestimated.

Measured with immunoSEQ multiplex PCR; TCRdb has only the in-frame clones, and not every one. The table has some 80,000 clones, 75% to 95% seen once; the top ten hold around 3.2%. CDR3 size: 13 residues. CDR1 is SQVTM, CDR2 ANQGSEA, per germline. After removal of 5 bases from V and 5 bases from J, the junction contained 7 bases not matched to a gene. As for this clone: The antigen is unknown.

The starting material was peripheral blood, obtained 28 days after the second AZD1222 dose. The gene calls are TRBV29-1 and TRBJ2-5; 8 positions match TRBD2. The clonotype comes from an adult who received the AZD1222 COVID-19 vaccine. DNA of the CDR3: TGCAGCGTTCGTGAGCGGGAGTGGGAGACCCAGTACTTC. This encodes CSVREREWETQYF.